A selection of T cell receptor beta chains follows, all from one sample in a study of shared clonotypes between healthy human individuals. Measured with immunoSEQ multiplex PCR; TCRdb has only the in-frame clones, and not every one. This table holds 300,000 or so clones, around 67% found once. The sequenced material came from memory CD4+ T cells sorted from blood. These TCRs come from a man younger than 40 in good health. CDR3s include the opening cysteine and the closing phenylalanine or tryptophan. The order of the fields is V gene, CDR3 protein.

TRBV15	CATSRGVAGFTDTQYF
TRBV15	CATSRDGRTSGSGGGDTQYF
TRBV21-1	CASSSTSDREANTEAFF
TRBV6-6	CASSEGLAGPNYF
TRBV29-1	CSVGSSTIGEQFF
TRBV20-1	CSATGNQPQHF
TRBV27	CASSLLQGGPYEQYF
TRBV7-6	CASSSLVAGGNNEQFF
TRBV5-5	CASSFRTLGTSEQYF
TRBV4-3	CASSQAQDEKLFF
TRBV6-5	CASSYGGGSSGELFF
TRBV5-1	CASSSKGVGNTDTQYF
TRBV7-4	CASSSTGLGQPQHF
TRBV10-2	CASSGGFGSNQETQYF
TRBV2	CASSPDSRNQPQHF
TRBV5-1	CASRWESYNEQFF
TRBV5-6	CASSRTLLTGSHTDTQYF
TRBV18	CASSPASEDEQFF
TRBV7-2	CASSLEAPAQGEAFF
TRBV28	CASSFGGQTQYF
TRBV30	CAWSPVQRVGQPQHF
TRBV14	CASSQVFPEAFF
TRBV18	CASSRGGLNTEAFF
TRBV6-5	CASSHRAVSGELFF
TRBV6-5	CASSPGDRFVHEQYF
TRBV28	CASTGEVNTEAFF
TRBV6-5	CASSYTSGQTEAFF
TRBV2	CASNLQGSGNTIYF
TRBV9	CASSVGLAGSGNYEQYF
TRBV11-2	CASSQTGGKNIQYF
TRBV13	CASSLGLGQINTGELFF
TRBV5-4	CASSLVRDNSPLHF
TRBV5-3	CARSQPTEQETQYF
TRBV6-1	CASSVSTSGSYEQYF
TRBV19	CASSPLTSGLTDGAKNIQYF
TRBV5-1	CASPEEGATYEQYF
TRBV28	CASSLYTDSYEQYF
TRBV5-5	CASSISRGTGIDYGYTF
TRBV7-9	CASRLITGIEQFF
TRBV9	CASSVAGTYTYEQYF
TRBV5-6	CASSLRGAGGVHQPQHF
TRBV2	CASSSATGSYEQYF
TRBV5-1	CASSPGWGTQETQYF